This T cell receptor (beta chain) was identified during a study of blood T cell repertoires in COVID-19. This clone was observed once. Original handling: The authors estimated nucleated cell counts from reference gene primer amplification. This table comes from immunoSEQ multiplex PCR, and its TCRdb copy is limited to in-frame clones, with some not included. D and trimming were read from the DNA, whereas the V and J calls and clone size are those reported in that table. This sample has 50,000 to 55,000 clones, with approximately 92% found just once. Trimming removed 5 bases from V and 1 base from J; junction bases left unmatched: 5. There are 15 residues in the CDR3. CDR1 and CDR2 (germline): SGHTA, FQGNSA.

This sequence was found in a man aged 55-75 years with active COVID-19. The sequenced material came from peripheral blood. The chain joins TRBV7-2 to TRBJ2-3, with 8 bases identical to TRBD2. CDR3 in amino acids: CASSPQRERTDTQYF. The CDR3 nucleotides are TGTGCCAGCAGCCCCCAGCGGGAGCGCACAGATACGCAGTATTTT.